This TCR beta chain was recorded in a study of T-cell memory formation after mild COVID-19. This clonotype was counted between two and nine times. TCRdb called the 5' RACE reads again in MiXCR, with one record for every CDR3 protein. There are approximately 500,000 distinct CDR3 sequences in the sample; around a quarter occur only once, and around 12% lies in the top ten. CDR3 length: 16 residues. With 4 bases removed from V and 0 bases from J, the gap between germline ends came to 14 bases. Germline-derived CDR1 and CDR2 are LGHNA and YSLEER. The source material was PBMCs or a T cell subset sorted from them (not recorded which). The chain has TRBV4-3 and TRBJ2-3; D is ambiguous. The origin of this receptor is an adult woman who had mild COVID-19 (a few samples of this study predate the infection). Cell type and time point are not known. This chain's CDR3 is CASSLIVGISTDTQYF. CDR3 nucleotides: TGCGCCAGCAGCCTTATAGTGGGGATTAGCACAGATACGCAGTATTTT.